This TCR beta chain was found in a study of siplizumab effects on memory and regulatory T cells. V dropped 1 base and J dropped 5 bases, with 9 bases sitting between them. The CDR3 is 14 residues long. Germline-derived CDR1 and CDR2 are LNHDA and SQIVND (reference sequence). About this clone: Its matching antigen is unknown.

Findings and limits, study-wide: Alloreactive sequences whose origin lay in unstimulated CD4+ memory cells were significantly reduced by siplizumab. Most alloreactive clones went unmapped to unstimulated subsets; only a minor fraction mapped. In siplizumab cultures, the suppressive function of proliferating Tregs remained unconfirmed.

The repertoire was sequenced with immunoSEQ multiplex PCR; TCRdb's copy has only in-frame clones and lacks some. In the table there are 100,000 or so clones, about 93% of which are singletons. The sample was non-Treg CD4+ T cells sorted from blood. The sequence was obtained from a human donor in good health. The gene calls are TRBV19 and TRBJ1-5, with a tentative D call TRBD1 (6 bases). The CDR3 protein is CASSIVGQYQPQHF. For the CDR3, the DNA is TGTGCCAGTAGTATAGTTGGACAGTATCAGCCCCAGCATTTT. Drawing the rest from reference TRBV19 and TRBJ1-5, the complete variable domain is DGGITQSPKYLFRKEGQNVTLSCEQNLNHDAMYWYRQDPGQGLRLIYYSQIVNDFQKGDIAEGYSVSREKKESFPLTVTSAQKNPTAFYLCASSIVGQYQPQHFGDGTRLSIL.